Listed below are T cell receptor beta chains from one sample, sequenced in a study of blood T cell repertoires in COVID-19. The assay was immunoSEQ multiplex PCR, and TCRdb's table has in-frame clones only and misses some. This table holds 90,000 or so clones, 80% to 90% found once. The specimen sequenced was peripheral blood. Receptor source: a human donor in a cohort sampled during active COVID-19. Each CDR3 is given with its conserved first and last residue. Fields, in order: clone size, V gene, D gene, J gene, CDR3 DNA, CDR3 protein. The D gene is left open where the match is weak. The size of a clone is reported for some rows only, either as once, few or many, or as a class for expanded clones.

NA	TRBV18	TRBD1	TRBJ2-5	TGTGCCAGCTCAACCGACAGGGTCGGGTTAGAGACCCAGTACTTC	CASSTDRVGLETQYF
NA	TRBV28	NA	TRBJ1-4	TGTGCCAGCAGTCCGCCGCGGCGGCCTAATGAAAAACTGTTTTTT	CASSPPRRPNEKLFF
NA	TRBV9	TRBD2	TRBJ2-1	TGTGCCAGCAGCTCCAGACTAGCGGGTCACAATGAGCAGTTCTTC	CASSSRLAGHNEQFF
NA	TRBV29-1	TRBD1	TRBJ1-2	TGCAGCGCCACCGACAGGGGCTATGGCTACACCTTC	CSATDRGYGYTF
NA	TRBV6-4	NA	TRBJ1-5	TGTGCCAGCAGAGCCTTATTAAGCAATCAGCCCCAGCATTTT	CASRALLSNQPQHF
few	TRBV5-5	TRBD1	TRBJ2-5	TGTGCCAGCAGCTTGGCCACAGGGGGGCTATCAGGAGAGACCCAGTACTTC	CASSLATGGLSGETQYF
NA	TRBV11-2	TRBD2	TRBJ2-7	TGTGCCAGCAGCTTAGGGGCGGGAGCGAACGAGCAGTACTTC	CASSLGAGANEQYF
few	TRBV5-4	NA	TRBJ1-2	TGTGCCAGCAGCTCACCCGAGGGGGTTCCCTTCCCCTACACCTTC	CASSSPEGVPFPYTF
NA	TRBV19	NA	TRBJ1-5	TGTGCCAGTAGGGATTCAGGGATAAACAATCAGCCCCAGCATTTT	CASRDSGINNQPQHF
NA	TRBV21-1	NA	TRBJ2-3	TGTGCCAGCAGCAAACGCCCTGGGACTAGCGGGAGGACAGATACGCAGTATTTT	CASSKRPGTSGRTDTQYF
NA	TRBV14	NA	TRBJ1-2	TGTGCCAGCAGCCAGGGGGCTACTATCGGCTACACCTTC	CASSQGATIGYTF
NA	TRBV9	NA	TRBJ2-1	TGTGCCAGCAGTAGCGAGAGCTCCTACAATGAGCAGTTCTTC	CASSSESSYNEQFF
few	TRBV29-1	TRBD2	TRBJ2-4	TGCAGCGTTGATCAGGGACTAATTCAGTACTTC	CSVDQGLIQYF
NA	TRBV7-5	NA	TRBJ1-1	TGTGTCAGAAGCCCGTTTTCGGTATCGTTCACTGAAGCTTTCTTT	CVRSPFSVSFTEAFF
NA	TRBV7-7	TRBD2	TRBJ2-3	TGTGCTAGCAGCCCCCAGGGACTAGCGGGAGGAGGCACGCAGTATTTT	CASSPQGLAGGGTQYF
NA	TRBV5-1	NA	TRBJ2-7	TGCGCCAGCAGAAGCGGAACCTTACCTCCCTACGAGCAGTACTTC	CASRSGTLPPYEQYF
NA	TRBV4-2	TRBD1	TRBJ2-7	TGTGCCAGCAGCCAGCCGGGACAGGGACACTACGAGCAGTACTTC	CASSQPGQGHYEQYF
NA	TRBV18	TRBD1	TRBJ1-2	TGTGCCAGCTCACTCGGACAGGGATGGGACTATGGCTACACCTTC	CASSLGQGWDYGYTF
NA	TRBV28	TRBD1	TRBJ2-1	TGTGCCAGCAGATGGACCGGGACAGGGCTTAATGAGCAGTTCTTC	CASRWTGTGLNEQFF
NA	TRBV6-2/TRBV6-3	TRBD1	TRBJ2-6	TGTGCCAGCAGTTACTCGACGGGACAGGACTCTGGGGCCAACGTCCTGACTTTC	CASSYSTGQDSGANVLTF
NA	TRBV30	TRBD2	TRBJ2-3	TGTGCCTGGAGTGTAGGGACTAGCTGGAACACAGATACGCAGTATTTT	CAWSVGTSWNTDTQYF
once	TRBV28	TRBD2	TRBJ2-7	TGTGCCAGCAGCCCTTCCACTAGCGGGAGTTGGTACGAGCAGTACTTC	CASSPSTSGSWYEQYF
NA	TRBV3-1/TRBV3-2	TRBD2	TRBJ2-5	TGTGCCAGCAGCCAAGGAAGCGGGGGCGCCGGGAAGGAGACCCAGTACTTC	CASSQGSGGAGKETQYF
NA	TRBV14	NA	TRBJ2-7	TGTGCCAGCAGCCAAGTTCTCCGGGAGCAGTACTTC	CASSQVLREQYF
NA	TRBV18	NA	TRBJ1-1	TGTGCCAGCTCACCACCGGGCAGGGGACCTAACCTGAACACTGAAGCTTTCTTT	CASSPPGRGPNLNTEAFF
NA	TRBV5-1	TRBD2	TRBJ2-3	TGCGCCAGCAGCTTGGGACTAGCGATGAGCACAGATACGCAGTATTTT	CASSLGLAMSTDTQYF
NA	TRBV19	NA	TRBJ2-7	TGTGCCAGTAGTATATATGCGGATTACGAGCAGTACTTC	CASSIYADYEQYF
NA	TRBV13	TRBD1	TRBJ1-4	TGTGCCAGCAGTCGCGCCGGACAGGGTGGGGAAAAACTGTTTTTT	CASSRAGQGGEKLFF
NA	TRBV9	NA	TRBJ2-7	TGTGCCAGCAGCACCGTAGGAGGGCACTCCTACGAGCAGTACTTC	CASSTVGGHSYEQYF
NA	TRBV28	TRBD1	TRBJ2-7	TGTGCCAGCAGTCTACCCGGACAGGGGGGATCTTCCGAGCAGTACTTC	CASSLPGQGGSSEQYF
NA	TRBV15	NA	TRBJ1-2	TGTGCCACCAGCCTAATGGGCCAGGGCGGCTACACCTTC	CATSLMGQGGYTF
NA	TRBV4-2	NA	TRBJ2-3	TGTGCCAGCAGCCAAGAAACGGCAGACTTCACAGATACGCAGTATTTT	CASSQETADFTDTQYF
NA	TRBV28	NA	TRBJ2-5	TGTGCCAGCAGTTTCTCAGGACAAGAGACCCAGTACTTC	CASSFSGQETQYF
NA	TRBV7-8	TRBD1	TRBJ1-5	TGTGCCAGCACTAGGACAGGGGTGAATCAGCCCCAGCATTTT	CASTRTGVNQPQHF
NA	TRBV6-1	TRBD1	TRBJ1-6	TGTGCCAGCAGTGAAGACGGGACAGGTTCCCCTAATTCACCCCTCCACTTT	CASSEDGTGSPNSPLHF
NA	TRBV19	TRBD2	TRBJ2-7	TGTGCCAGTTCCTTAAAGCGGGAGTTTGGTTACGAGCAGTACTTC	CASSLKREFGYEQYF
few	TRBV6-5	NA	TRBJ2-1	TGTGCCAGCAGAGACCCCCGACTAGAGCAGTTCTTC	CASRDPRLEQFF
NA	TRBV6-5	TRBD1	TRBJ1-1	TGTGCCAGCAGTAACGACAGGGGCACTGAAGCTTTCTTT	CASSNDRGTEAFF
once	TRBV28	TRBD1	TRBJ2-3	TGTGCCAGCAGTTCTTATCTCAGGGGGCGCGACACAGATACGCAGTATTTT	CASSSYLRGRDTDTQYF
NA	TRBV6-2/TRBV6-3	NA	TRBJ2-7	TGTGCCAGCAGTTACATATACGAGCAGTACTTC	CASSYIYEQYF
NA	TRBV11-2	NA	TRBJ1-4	TGTGCCAGCAGCTCCCAGGTTTCAGATGAAAAACTGTTTTTT	CASSSQVSDEKLFF
NA	TRBV5-4	NA	TRBJ2-7	TGTGCCAGCAGCGGGGCGACAAAGGGGTTTGGCTACGAGCAGTACTTC	CASSGATKGFGYEQYF
NA	TRBV9	TRBD2	TRBJ2-3	TGTGCCAGCAGCACTAGCGGGGGGGGCACAGATACGCAGTATTTT	CASSTSGGGTDTQYF
NA	TRBV3-1/TRBV3-2	TRBD2	TRBJ2-5	TGTGCCAGCAGCCTCGGGGGGGTTAACGTCAGGGAGACCCAGTACTTC	CASSLGGVNVRETQYF
NA	TRBV4-1	NA	TRBJ1-5	TGCGCCAGCAGTTCGACACGGGAGCAGCCCCAGCATTTT	CASSSTREQPQHF
NA	TRBV5-1	NA	TRBJ1-2	TGCGCCAGCAAACAGGGAACCCATGGCTACACCTTC	CASKQGTHGYTF
few	TRBV28	NA	TRBJ2-2	TGTGCCAGCAGTTTAAGCCTGAACACCGGGGAGCTGTTTTTT	CASSLSLNTGELFF
NA	TRBV28	TRBD2	TRBJ2-3	TGTGCCAGCAGGCCCCCCCGCGGTCGAGCGGGAGGGGGGGCAGATACGCAGTATTTT	CASRPPRGRAGGGADTQYF
NA	TRBV24-1	NA	TRBJ1-1	TGTGCCACCGGGATACAGGGAGAGAACACTGAAGCTTTCTTT	CATGIQGENTEAFF
NA	TRBV7-6	NA	TRBJ2-7	TGTGCCAGCAGCTTAAGTGGAGGCCTCCGCGAGCAGTACTTC	CASSLSGGLREQYF
NA	TRBV5-1	NA	TRBJ2-5	TGCGCCAGCAGCTTGCAGCAGGGGTGGGAAGAGACCCAGTACTTC	CASSLQQGWEETQYF
once	TRBV19	TRBD2	TRBJ2-7	TGTGCCAGTAGTACGGGACTAGCGGGAACCTACGAGCAGTACTTC	CASSTGLAGTYEQYF
NA	TRBV7-9	NA	TRBJ2-7	TGTGCCAGCAGCCTCGAAGCGGCGGGGCCCTCCTACGAGCAGTACTTC	CASSLEAAGPSYEQYF
NA	TRBV30	TRBD2	TRBJ2-2	TGTGCCTGGATCACTAGCGGGGCCGGGGTCGGGGAGCTGTTTTTT	CAWITSGAGVGELFF
NA	TRBV5-1	NA	TRBJ2-3	TGCGCCAGCAGCAGGGGCGGCGGGACGATCACAGATACGCAGTATTTT	CASSRGGGTITDTQYF
NA	TRBV11-2	NA	TRBJ1-5	TGTGCCAGCAGCTTCGGAGGGGAAGGTGAGCCCCAGCATTTT	CASSFGGEGEPQHF
NA	TRBV6-5	NA	TRBJ2-7	TGTGCCAGCAGGGCATCCTCCTCCTACGAGCAGTACTTC	CASRASSSYEQYF
NA	TRBV19	TRBD2	TRBJ2-1	TGTGCCAGTAGCGAAGCGGGAGGCGACTACAATGAGCAGTTCTTC	CASSEAGGDYNEQFF
NA	TRBV27	NA	TRBJ2-1	TGTGCCAGCAGTTCCCTGAAGGGGGAGATCTACAATGAGCAGTTCTTC	CASSSLKGEIYNEQFF
NA	TRBV15	NA	TRBJ1-4	TGTGCCACCAGCAGAGGGCAGGCTAATGAAAAACTGTTTTTT	CATSRGQANEKLFF